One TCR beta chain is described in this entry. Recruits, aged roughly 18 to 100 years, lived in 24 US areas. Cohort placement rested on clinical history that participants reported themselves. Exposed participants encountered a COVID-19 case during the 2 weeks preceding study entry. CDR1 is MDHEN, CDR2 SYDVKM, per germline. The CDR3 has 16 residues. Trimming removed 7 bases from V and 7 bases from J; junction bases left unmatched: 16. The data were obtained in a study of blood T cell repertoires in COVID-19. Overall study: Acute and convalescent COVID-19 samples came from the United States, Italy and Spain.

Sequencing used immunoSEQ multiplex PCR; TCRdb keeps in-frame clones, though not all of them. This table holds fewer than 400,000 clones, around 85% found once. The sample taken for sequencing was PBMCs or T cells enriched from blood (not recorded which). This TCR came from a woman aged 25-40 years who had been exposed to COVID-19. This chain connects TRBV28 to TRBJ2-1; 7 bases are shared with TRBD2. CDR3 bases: TGTGCCAGCACCCCCCTAGGGAGGGAGAGTGGGAATGAGCAGTTCTTC. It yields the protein CASTPLGRESGNEQFF. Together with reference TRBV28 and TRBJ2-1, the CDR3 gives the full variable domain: DVKVTQSSRYLVKRTGEKVFLECVQDMDHENMFWYRQDPGLGLRLIYFSYDVKMKEKGDIPEGYSVSREKKERFSLILESASTNQTSMYLCASTPLGRESGNEQFFGPGTRLTVL.